This T cell receptor (beta chain) was recovered during a study of blood T cell repertoires in COVID-19. The V segment lost 1 base and the J segment 1 base; nucleotides outside the gene matches: 2. Germline V lookup: CDR1 SGHNT, CDR2 YYREEE (reference sequence). The CDR3 extends over 15 amino acids. Method: immunoSEQ multiplex PCR; TCRdb's copy keeps in-frame clones and lacks some. The table has approximately 110,000 clones, 80% to 95% seen once; the top ten hold approximately 2%. Input material: peripheral blood. This sequence was found in a man aged 50 to 59 with COVID-19, enrolled during active disease. The V call is TRBV5-4, the J call TRBJ2-1; 7 bases match TRBD1. The CDR3 DNA is TGTGCCAGCAGCTTGTGGGACAGATCCTACAATGAGCAGTTCTTC. It encodes CASSLWDRSYNEQFF.